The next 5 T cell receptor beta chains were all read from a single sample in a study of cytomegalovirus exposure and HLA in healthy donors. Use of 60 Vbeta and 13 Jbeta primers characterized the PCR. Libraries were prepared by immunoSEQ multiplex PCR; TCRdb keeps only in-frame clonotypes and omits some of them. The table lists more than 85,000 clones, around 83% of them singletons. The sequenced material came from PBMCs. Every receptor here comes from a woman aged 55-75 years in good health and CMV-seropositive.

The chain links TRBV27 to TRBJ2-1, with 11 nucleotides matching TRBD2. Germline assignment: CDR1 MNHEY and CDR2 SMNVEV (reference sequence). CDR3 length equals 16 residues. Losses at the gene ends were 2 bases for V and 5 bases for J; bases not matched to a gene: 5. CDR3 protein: CASSLELAGGHNEQFF. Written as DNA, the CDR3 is TGTGCCAGCAGTTTAGAGCTAGCGGGAGGACACAATGAGCAGTTCTTC.

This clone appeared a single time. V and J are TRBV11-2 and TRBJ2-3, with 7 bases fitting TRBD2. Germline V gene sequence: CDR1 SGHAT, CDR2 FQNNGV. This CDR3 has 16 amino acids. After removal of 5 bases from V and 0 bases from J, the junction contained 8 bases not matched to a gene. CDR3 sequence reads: CASSPLGGTSTDTQYF. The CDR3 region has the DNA TGTGCCAGCAGCCCGTTGGGGGGGACTAGCACAGATACGCAGTATTTT.

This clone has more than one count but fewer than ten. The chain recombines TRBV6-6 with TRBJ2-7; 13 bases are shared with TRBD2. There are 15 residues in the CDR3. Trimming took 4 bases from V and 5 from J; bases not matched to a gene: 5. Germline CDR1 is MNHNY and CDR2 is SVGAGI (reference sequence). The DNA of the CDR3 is TGTGCCAGCAGTTTGGGACTAGCGGGACCTGACGAGCAGTACTTC. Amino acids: CASSLGLAGPDEQYF.

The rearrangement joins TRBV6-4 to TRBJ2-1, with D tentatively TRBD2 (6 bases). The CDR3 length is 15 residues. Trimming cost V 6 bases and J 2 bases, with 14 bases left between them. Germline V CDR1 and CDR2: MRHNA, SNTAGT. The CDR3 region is CASRVREIAYNEQFF. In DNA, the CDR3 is TGTGCCAGCAGGGTCCGGGAGATCGCCTACAATGAGCAGTTCTTC.

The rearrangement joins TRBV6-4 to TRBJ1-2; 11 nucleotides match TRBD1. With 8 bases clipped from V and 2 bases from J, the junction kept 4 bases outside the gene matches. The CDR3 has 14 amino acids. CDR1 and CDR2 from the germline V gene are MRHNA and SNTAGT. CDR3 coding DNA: TGTGCCAGCCTTCGGGACAGGGGGAACTATGGCTACACCTTC. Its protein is CASLRDRGNYGYTF.